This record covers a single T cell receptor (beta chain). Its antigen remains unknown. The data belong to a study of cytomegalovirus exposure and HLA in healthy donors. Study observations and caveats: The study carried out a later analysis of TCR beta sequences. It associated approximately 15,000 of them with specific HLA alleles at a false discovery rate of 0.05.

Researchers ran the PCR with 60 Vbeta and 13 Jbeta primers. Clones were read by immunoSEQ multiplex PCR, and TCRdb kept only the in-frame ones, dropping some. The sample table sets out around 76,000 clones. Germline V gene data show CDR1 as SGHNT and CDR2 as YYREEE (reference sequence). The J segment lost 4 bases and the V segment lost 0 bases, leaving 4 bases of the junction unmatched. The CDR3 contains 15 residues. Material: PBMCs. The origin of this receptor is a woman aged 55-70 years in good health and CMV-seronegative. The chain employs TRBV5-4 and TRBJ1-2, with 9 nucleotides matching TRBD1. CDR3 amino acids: CASSLVGQGGYGYTF. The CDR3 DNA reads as TGTGCCAGCAGCTTGGTGGGACAGGGAGGCTATGGCTACACCTTC. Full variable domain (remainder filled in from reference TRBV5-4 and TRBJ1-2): ETGVTQSPTHLIKTRGQQVTLRCSSQSGHNTVSWYQQALGQGPQFIFQYYREEENGRGNFPPRFSGLQFPNYSSELNVNALELDDSALYLCASSLVGQGGYGYTFGSGTRLTVV.